These T cell receptor beta chains were read from a single sample in a study of blood T cells in healthy people across ages. MiXCR, applied by TCRdb to the 5' RACE reads, yields one record per CDR3 protein. Of over a million distinct CDR3 sequences listed, 42% are singletons. The specimen sequenced was blood. These receptors were collected from a woman between 18 and 30 years old in good health. Each CDR3 is given with its conserved first and last residue. A D gene is named only where the DNA matches it firmly. The size field is filled for only some rows; it gives once, few, many or a size class.

J gene | clone size | V gene | D gene | CDR3 DNA | CDR3 protein
TRBJ2-1 | few | TRBV15 | . | TGTGCCACCAGCAGCACTAATGAGCAGTTCTTC | CATSSTNEQFF
TRBJ2-1 | . | TRBV6-1 | TRBD2 | TGCGCCAGCAGTCTTACTGGGACTAGCGGTTACGAGCAGTTCTTC | CASSLTGTSGYEQFF
TRBJ1-1 | . | TRBV7-9 | TRBD1 | TGTGCCAGCACACAGACAGGGGACCCTGAAGCTTTCTTT | CASTQTGDPEAFF
TRBJ1-2 | . | TRBV14 | . | TGTGCCAGCAGCCATCTCGACAGTGGCTACACCTTC | CASSHLDSGYTF
TRBJ2-5 | few | TRBV20-1 | . | TGCAGTGCTACCACCGGGGCCTCAGAGACCCAGTACTTC | CSATTGASETQYF
TRBJ2-1 | . | TRBV27 | TRBD2 | TGTGCCAGCAGAATAGCGGGAGGCAATGAGCAGTTCTTC | CASRIAGGNEQFF
TRBJ1-1 | few | TRBV29-1 | . | TGCAGCGTTGAAGATAGTTTAACCGGGCGTGAAGCTTTCTTT | CSVEDSLTGREAFF
TRBJ2-2 | . | TRBV12-3/TRBV12-4 | . | TGTGCCAGCACCGTCGGGACGGCGAACACCGGGGAGCTGTTTTTT | CASTVGTANTGELFF
TRBJ1-2 | . | TRBV5-1 | TRBD1 | TGCGCCAGCAGCGTGGGACAGGGTACGGGAGAGTATGGCTACACCTTC | CASSVGQGTGEYGYTF
TRBJ2-3 | . | TRBV3-1 | . | TGTGCCAGCAGCCGAAGGTCCACCGGAAATACGCAGTATTTT | CASSRRSTGNTQYF
TRBJ1-1 | . | TRBV20-1 | TRBD1 | TGCAGTGCTGGGACAGGGCCGACTTTCTTT | CSAGTGPTFF
TRBJ2-3 | . | TRBV7-2 | TRBD2 | TGTGCCAGCAGCTTAGTGGGGACTAGCGGGAGAACCTACACAGATACGCAGTATTTT | CASSLVGTSGRTYTDTQYF
TRBJ1-2 | . | TRBV27 | . | TGTGCCAGCAGTCCTCAGGGGTGGGGAGATGGCTACACCTTC | CASSPQGWGDGYTF
TRBJ1-2 | . | TRBV6-1 | . | TGTGCCAGCAACGCTTCCCCAGGGGTTTACTATGGCTACACCTTC | CASNASPGVYYGYTF
TRBJ2-2 | few | TRBV6-5 | . | TGTGCCAGCAGTTATCGTACGGGACGAGGCACCGGGGAGCTGTTTTTT | CASSYRTGRGTGELFF
TRBJ2-3 | few | TRBV2 | . | TGTGCCAGCAGTGAAGAGATCTCCGTGGATACGCAGTATTTT | CASSEEISVDTQYF
TRBJ2-3 | . | TRBV4-1 | . | TGCGCCAGCAGCCAAGATGGGCAGGGCGCAGATACGCAGTATTTT | CASSQDGQGADTQYF
TRBJ2-7 | . | TRBV6-1 | TRBD2 | TGTGCCAGCAGTGTCCGGACTAGCGGCCCTAGGGATGAGCAGTACTTC | CASSVRTSGPRDEQYF
TRBJ2-7 | . | TRBV5-5 | . | TGTGCCAGCGTTAACCGGGACCCCTTCTACGAGCAGTACTTC | CASVNRDPFYEQYF
TRBJ2-7 | few | TRBV20-1 | . | TGCAGTGCCAAACCGGACAGCTACTACGAGCAGTACTTC | CSAKPDSYYEQYF
TRBJ2-5 | . | TRBV30 | . | TGTGCCTGGAGTGTATCAGGAGAGACCCAGTACTTC | CAWSVSGETQYF
TRBJ1-5 | . | TRBV7-2 | . | TGTGCCAGCAGCTTAGGTGTAGGGAGCAATCAGCCCCAGCATTTT | CASSLGVGSNQPQHF
TRBJ2-7 | few | TRBV11-1 | . | TGTGCCAGCTTGGACCCACGTACGGGGGAGCAGTACTTC | CASLDPRTGEQYF
TRBJ2-7 | . | TRBV19 | . | TGTGCCAGTAGTAATCCAGGCGCGTACAATGAGCAGTACTTC | CASSNPGAYNEQYF
TRBJ1-5 | . | TRBV5-1 | TRBD1 | TGCGCCAGCAGCCTTACAGGGGACGGGCCCCAGCATTTT | CASSLTGDGPQHF
TRBJ1-5 | many | TRBV7-9 | TRBD1 | TGTGCCAGCAGCTCGACAGGGGGTGGCAATCAGCCCCAGCATTTT | CASSSTGGGNQPQHF
TRBJ2-1 | few | TRBV20-1 | . | TGCAGTGCTCCCAGGGGCCACAATGAGCAGTTCTTC | CSAPRGHNEQFF
TRBJ2-3 | . | TRBV6-5 | . | TGTGCCAGCAGTTACTCTTCTCCTGGCGATACGCAGTATTTT | CASSYSSPGDTQYF
TRBJ2-7 | . | TRBV20-1 | . | TGCAGTGCTCCCCTCCCCCTCGAGCAGTACTTC | CSAPLPLEQYF
TRBJ2-1 | . | TRBV27 | TRBD2 | TGTGCCAGCAGTTTAGGGACTAGGACCTACAATGAGCAGTTCTTC | CASSLGTRTYNEQFF
TRBJ2-4 | many | TRBV9 | TRBD2 | TGTGCCAGCAGCGACCGGGCGGGACTAACCAAAAACATTCAGTACTTC | CASSDRAGLTKNIQYF
TRBJ2-1 | . | TRBV4-1 | TRBD2 | TGCGCCAGCAGCCAAGAGGGACTAGCGGCCAATGAGCAGTTCTTC | CASSQEGLAANEQFF
TRBJ1-4 | few | TRBV12-3/TRBV12-4 | TRBD1 | TGTGCCAGCAGTCCAAACCCAGGGGGACTGTTTTTT | CASSPNPGGLFF
TRBJ2-2 | . | TRBV5-1 | . | TGCGCCAGCAGCGACCGTCCGGGGGACGCGAACACCGGGGAGCTGTTTTTT | CASSDRPGDANTGELFF
TRBJ1-2 | . | TRBV15 | . | TGTGCCACCAGCAGAGATCCGGGGCATACCTATGGCTACACCTTC | CATSRDPGHTYGYTF
TRBJ2-1 | . | TRBV6-5 | TRBD2 | TGTGCCAGCAGTTACTCGACTAGCGCTTACAATGAGCAGTTCTTC | CASSYSTSAYNEQFF
TRBJ2-2 | . | TRBV29-1 | . | TGCAGCGGGGAACGGGGCGTCACCGGGGAGCTGTTTTTT | CSGERGVTGELFF
TRBJ2-5 | few | TRBV10-2 | TRBD2 | TGCGCCAGCAGTAGCGGGAGTATCCGGGAGACCCAGTACTTC | CASSSGSIRETQYF
TRBJ1-1 | few | TRBV7-9 | . | TGTGCCAGCAGCAACCAAGAAGCTTTCTTT | CASSNQEAFF
TRBJ2-3 | few | TRBV10-3 | . | TGTGCCATCATGGGGAACTTTCCGCCCACAGATACGCAGTATTTT | CAIMGNFPPTDTQYF
TRBJ2-5 | . | TRBV7-9 | TRBD2 | TGTGCCAGCAGCTTAATCGAAGCGGGGGCCTACCAAGAGACCCAGTACTTC | CASSLIEAGAYQETQYF
TRBJ2-1 | . | TRBV20-1 | TRBD2 | TGCAGTGCTAGAGCCGGTAGCTTCGTGCCAGGACTAGCGAGAGGGTCTGGCGAGCAGTTCTTC | CSARAGSFVPGLARGSGEQFF
TRBJ2-6 | . | TRBV20-1 | TRBD2 | TGCAGTGCTAGAGGAGCGGGGGGGGCCAACGTCCTGACTTTC | CSARGAGGANVLTF
TRBJ1-5 | . | TRBV5-1 | . | TGCGCCAGCAGCTCGGAGGGAGGGGTGAATCAGCCCCAGCATTTT | CASSSEGGVNQPQHF
TRBJ2-2 | few | TRBV11-2 | . | TGTGCCAGCAGCTTAGTAACCGTCGGGGAGCTGTTTTTT | CASSLVTVGELFF
TRBJ2-5 | few | TRBV2 | TRBD2 | TGTGCCAGCACCCTTGGACTAGCGGCCACCCAAGAGACCCAGTACTTC | CASTLGLAATQETQYF
TRBJ2-5 | few | TRBV20-1 | TRBD1 | TGCAGTGCTAGCGGATGGACAGGGTTGGACAATGAGCAGTACTTC | CSASGWTGLDNEQYF
TRBJ2-3 | . | TRBV4-2 | TRBD2 | TGTGCCAGCAGCAGAACTCCTAGCGGAGCTAGCACAGATACGCAGTATTTT | CASSRTPSGASTDTQYF
TRBJ2-3 | . | TRBV11-3 | . | TGTGCCAGCAGCTTAGGTGCCCAGGGAGGCACAGATACGCAGTATTTT | CASSLGAQGGTDTQYF
TRBJ2-3 | few | TRBV12-3/TRBV12-4 | . | TGTGCCAGCATCTTCGCAGCGGCGAGGAAGGGCACAGATACGCAGTATTTT | CASIFAAARKGTDTQYF
TRBJ2-3 | few | TRBV6-5 | . | TGTGCCAGCACGATGAGGCTTTTCGGGGATACGCAGTATTTT | CASTMRLFGDTQYF
TRBJ2-1 | . | TRBV4-1 | . | TGCGCCAGCAGACAAGTTTACTCCGGCCCCAATGAGCAGTTCTTC | CASRQVYSGPNEQFF
TRBJ1-5 | . | TRBV3-1 | TRBD1 | TGTGCCAGCAGCCATGGGACAGGTGTCAATCAGCCCCAGCATTTT | CASSHGTGVNQPQHF
TRBJ2-7 | few | TRBV28 | . | TGTGCCAGCAGTCCAGCGGCGCTGTCGGCCCACGAGCAGTACTTC | CASSPAALSAHEQYF
TRBJ2-3 | . | TRBV2 | . | TGTGCCGGCGCCTGGGGGGAAAGCACAGATACGCAGTATTTT | CAGAWGESTDTQYF